The rows below give T cell receptor beta chains drawn from one sample of a study of cytomegalovirus exposure and HLA in healthy donors. Profiled with immunoSEQ multiplex PCR; TCRdb holds only in-frame clones, not every one. The table lists more than 90,000 clones, roughly 60% of them singletons. Sequencing input: PBMCs. The receptors were sampled from a boy between 5 and 17 years old in good health and CMV-seropositive. CDR3s include the opening cysteine and the closing phenylalanine or tryptophan. Fields, in order: CDR3 protein, J gene, clone size, V gene, CDR3 length. Clone size is not always given. Where it is, it says once, few, many or a class for expanded clones.

cdr3_aa: CASSIGRSGGADETQYF
j_call: TRBJ2-5
clone_size: NA
v_call: TRBV19
cdr3_length: 17

cdr3_aa: CASSYDRGGSRDTQYF
j_call: TRBJ2-3
clone_size: NA
v_call: TRBV5-1
cdr3_length: 16

cdr3_aa: CASSSETGRQAEAFF
j_call: TRBJ1-1
clone_size: NA
v_call: TRBV5-4
cdr3_length: 15

cdr3_aa: CASHKEANYGYTF
j_call: TRBJ1-2
clone_size: NA
v_call: TRBV2
cdr3_length: 13

cdr3_aa: CASSEVRLPGNQPQHF
j_call: TRBJ1-5
clone_size: once
v_call: TRBV2
cdr3_length: 16

cdr3_aa: CASSAQTGPTYEQYF
j_call: TRBJ2-7
clone_size: few
v_call: TRBV5-1
cdr3_length: 15

cdr3_aa: CAGKTRWQGVYYGYTF
j_call: TRBJ1-2
clone_size: NA
v_call: TRBV12-2
cdr3_length: 16

cdr3_aa: CSVLTDMRTEAFF
j_call: TRBJ1-1
clone_size: NA
v_call: TRBV29-1
cdr3_length: 13

cdr3_aa: CASSPYTGEQYF
j_call: TRBJ2-7
clone_size: NA
v_call: TRBV7-9
cdr3_length: 12

cdr3_aa: CASSETGGNNSPLHF
j_call: TRBJ1-6
clone_size: NA
v_call: TRBV9
cdr3_length: 15

cdr3_aa: CASSEAVARSKGGEQYF
j_call: TRBJ2-7
clone_size: few
v_call: TRBV6-1
cdr3_length: 17

cdr3_aa: CASSLAGGRDYGYTF
j_call: TRBJ1-2
clone_size: NA
v_call: TRBV5-1
cdr3_length: 15

cdr3_aa: CASSQANLGGANGYTF
j_call: TRBJ1-2
clone_size: NA
v_call: TRBV4-1
cdr3_length: 16

cdr3_aa: CASRLGDSPLNF
j_call: TRBJ1-6
clone_size: few
v_call: TRBV2
cdr3_length: 12

cdr3_aa: CASSPWTEGTGELFF
j_call: TRBJ2-2
clone_size: NA
v_call: TRBV7-2
cdr3_length: 15

cdr3_aa: CASALVGRGTEAFF
j_call: TRBJ1-1
clone_size: NA
v_call: TRBV4-3
cdr3_length: 14

cdr3_aa: CASSLFSEQYF
j_call: TRBJ2-7
clone_size: NA
v_call: TRBV7-9
cdr3_length: 11

cdr3_aa: CASSADSPQDTGELFF
j_call: TRBJ2-2
clone_size: once
v_call: TRBV9
cdr3_length: 16

cdr3_aa: CASWRGQGSTEAFF
j_call: TRBJ1-1
clone_size: NA
v_call: TRBV6-5
cdr3_length: 14

cdr3_aa: CASSSTGVYGYTF
j_call: TRBJ1-2
clone_size: once
v_call: TRBV5-6
cdr3_length: 13

cdr3_aa: CASSIRQETNQPQHF
j_call: TRBJ1-5
clone_size: NA
v_call: TRBV19
cdr3_length: 15

cdr3_aa: CASSNRQGWNEQFF
j_call: TRBJ2-1
clone_size: NA
v_call: TRBV9
cdr3_length: 14

cdr3_aa: CASTNGNQPQHF
j_call: TRBJ1-5
clone_size: few
v_call: TRBV6-5
cdr3_length: 12

cdr3_aa: CASSPLAGGLNTGELFF
j_call: TRBJ2-2
clone_size: NA
v_call: TRBV5-4
cdr3_length: 17

cdr3_aa: CASSQEGRRYGYTF
j_call: TRBJ1-2
clone_size: few
v_call: TRBV4-1
cdr3_length: 14

cdr3_aa: CASSLISTDTQYF
j_call: TRBJ2-3
clone_size: once
v_call: TRBV5-1
cdr3_length: 13

cdr3_aa: CASRMTGLETQYF
j_call: TRBJ2-5
clone_size: few
v_call: TRBV6-1
cdr3_length: 13

cdr3_aa: CASSWTGTFIRETQYF
j_call: TRBJ2-5
clone_size: NA
v_call: TRBV11-2
cdr3_length: 16

cdr3_aa: CASRDEGLAGGPVREQYF
j_call: TRBJ2-7
clone_size: NA
v_call: TRBV21-1
cdr3_length: 18

cdr3_aa: CASRRGTGGEQYF
j_call: TRBJ2-7
clone_size: NA
v_call: TRBV6-5
cdr3_length: 13

cdr3_aa: CASSLRSGNSPLHF
j_call: TRBJ1-6
clone_size: NA
v_call: TRBV6-1
cdr3_length: 14

cdr3_aa: CAWSAGLAYDEQYF
j_call: TRBJ2-7
clone_size: NA
v_call: TRBV30
cdr3_length: 14

cdr3_aa: CASSHLKGRTPGELFF
j_call: TRBJ2-2
clone_size: few
v_call: TRBV4-1
cdr3_length: 16

cdr3_aa: CVRSLQGAYGYTF
j_call: TRBJ1-2
clone_size: once
v_call: TRBV7-5
cdr3_length: 13

cdr3_aa: CSVIGQTNTGELFF
j_call: TRBJ2-2
clone_size: NA
v_call: TRBV29-1
cdr3_length: 14